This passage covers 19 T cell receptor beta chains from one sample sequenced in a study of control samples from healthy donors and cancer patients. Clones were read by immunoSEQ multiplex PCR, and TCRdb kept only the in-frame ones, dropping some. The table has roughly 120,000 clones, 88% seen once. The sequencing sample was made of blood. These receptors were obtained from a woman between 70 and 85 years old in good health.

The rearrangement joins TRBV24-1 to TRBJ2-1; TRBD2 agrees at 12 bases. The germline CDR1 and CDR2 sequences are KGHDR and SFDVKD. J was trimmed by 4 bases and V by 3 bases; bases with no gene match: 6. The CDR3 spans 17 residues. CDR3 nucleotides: TGTGCCACCAGTGATGGGGCTAGCGGGGGGGGTTACAATGAGCAGTTCTTC. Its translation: CATSDGASGGGYNEQFF.

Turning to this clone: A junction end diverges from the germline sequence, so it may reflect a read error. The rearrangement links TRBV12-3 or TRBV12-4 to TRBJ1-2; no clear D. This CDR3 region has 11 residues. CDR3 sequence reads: CASSLESDPFF. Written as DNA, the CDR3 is TGTGCCAGCAGTCTAGAATCCGACCCCTTCTTC.

This CDR3 reads CASSIIRSPRDLSNEKLFF. DNA for the CDR3: TGTGCCAGTAGTATAATAAGGTCCCCCCGGGACCTCAGTAATGAAAAACTGTTTTTT. The gene calls are TRBV19 and TRBJ1-4, with D possibly TRBD1 on 5 matching bases. Trimming removed 2 bases at V and 4 bases at J, with 23 bases between. Per the germline V gene, CDR1 is LNHDA and CDR2 is SQIVND (reference sequence). The CDR3 has 19 amino acids.

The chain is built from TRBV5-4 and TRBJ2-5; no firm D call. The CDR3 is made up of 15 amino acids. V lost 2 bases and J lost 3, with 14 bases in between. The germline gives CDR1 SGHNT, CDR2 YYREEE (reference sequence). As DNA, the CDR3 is TGTGCCAGCAGCTTCATGAGCGAACGGAAAGAGACCCAGTACTTC. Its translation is CASSFMSERKETQYF. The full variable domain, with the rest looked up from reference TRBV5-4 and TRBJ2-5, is ETGVTQSPTHLIKTRGQQVTLRCSSQSGHNTVSWYQQALGQGPQFIFQYYREEENGRGNFPPRFSGLQFPNYSSELNVNALELDDSALYLCASSFMSERKETQYFGPGTRLLVL.

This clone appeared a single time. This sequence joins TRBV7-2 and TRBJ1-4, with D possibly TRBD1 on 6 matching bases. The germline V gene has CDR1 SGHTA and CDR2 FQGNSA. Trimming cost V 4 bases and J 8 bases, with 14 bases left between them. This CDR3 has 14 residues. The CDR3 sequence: CASSSRRGDEKLFF. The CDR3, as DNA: TGTGCCAGCAGCTCCCGAAGGGGGGACGAAAAACTGTTTTTT.

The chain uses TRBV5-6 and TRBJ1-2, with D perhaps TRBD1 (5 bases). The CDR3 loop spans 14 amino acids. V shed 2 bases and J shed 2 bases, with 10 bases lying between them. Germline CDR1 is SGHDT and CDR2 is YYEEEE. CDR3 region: CASSFLGANYGYTF. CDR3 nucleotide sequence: TGTGCCAGCAGCTTCCTTGGGGCCAACTATGGCTACACCTTC.

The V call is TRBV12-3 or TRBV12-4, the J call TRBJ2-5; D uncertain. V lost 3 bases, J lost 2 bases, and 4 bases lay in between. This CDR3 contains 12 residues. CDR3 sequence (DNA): TGTGCCAGCAGTTTTTATCAAGAGACCCAGTACTTC. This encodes CASSFYQETQYF.

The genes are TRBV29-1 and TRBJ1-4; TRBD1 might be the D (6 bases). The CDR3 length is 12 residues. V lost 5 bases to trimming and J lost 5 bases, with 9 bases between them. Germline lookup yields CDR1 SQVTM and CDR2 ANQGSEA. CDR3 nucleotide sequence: TGCAGCGTTCAGGGGTGGAATGAAAAACTGTTTTTT. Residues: CSVQGWNEKLFF.

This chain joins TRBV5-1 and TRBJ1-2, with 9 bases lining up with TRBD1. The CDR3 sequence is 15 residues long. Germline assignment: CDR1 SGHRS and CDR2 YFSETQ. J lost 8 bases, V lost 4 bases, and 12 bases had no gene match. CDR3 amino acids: CASSDPGQGSSGYTF. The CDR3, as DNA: TGCGCCAGCAGCGATCCGGGACAGGGCAGTTCGGGCTACACCTTC.

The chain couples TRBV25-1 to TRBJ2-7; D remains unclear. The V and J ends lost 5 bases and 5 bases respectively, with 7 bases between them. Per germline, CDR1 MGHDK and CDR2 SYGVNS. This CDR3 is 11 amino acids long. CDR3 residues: CASSLVNEQYF. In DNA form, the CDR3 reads TGTGCCAGCAGTCTGGTAAACGAGCAGTACTTC.

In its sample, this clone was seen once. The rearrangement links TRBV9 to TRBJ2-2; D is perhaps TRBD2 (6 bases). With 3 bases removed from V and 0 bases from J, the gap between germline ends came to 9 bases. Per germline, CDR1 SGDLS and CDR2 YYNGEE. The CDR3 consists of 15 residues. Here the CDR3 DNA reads TGTGCCAGCAGCGCGGGACTGGCGAACACCGGGGAGCTGTTTTTT. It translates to CASSAGLANTGELFF.

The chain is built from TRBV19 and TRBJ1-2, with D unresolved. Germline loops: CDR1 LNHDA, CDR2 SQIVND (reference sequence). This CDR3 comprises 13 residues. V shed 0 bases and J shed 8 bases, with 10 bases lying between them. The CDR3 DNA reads TGTGCCAGTAGTATAGATGGCTCGGGGGGCTACACCTTC. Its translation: CASSIDGSGGYTF.

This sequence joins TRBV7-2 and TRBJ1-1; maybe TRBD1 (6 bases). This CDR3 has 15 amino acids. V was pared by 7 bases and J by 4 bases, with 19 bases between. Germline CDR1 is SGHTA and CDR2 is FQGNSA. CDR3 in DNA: TGTGCCAGCACCCAACCGAGGGGGGTTACCACTGAAGCTTTCTTT. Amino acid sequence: CASTQPRGVTTEAFF.

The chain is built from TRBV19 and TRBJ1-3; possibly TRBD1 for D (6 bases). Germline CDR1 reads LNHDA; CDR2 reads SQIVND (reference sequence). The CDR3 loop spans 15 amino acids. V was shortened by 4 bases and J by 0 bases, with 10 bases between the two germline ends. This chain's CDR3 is CASSTTQGSGNTIYF. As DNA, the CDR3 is TGTGCCAGTAGTACCACACAGGGCTCTGGAAACACCATATATTTT.

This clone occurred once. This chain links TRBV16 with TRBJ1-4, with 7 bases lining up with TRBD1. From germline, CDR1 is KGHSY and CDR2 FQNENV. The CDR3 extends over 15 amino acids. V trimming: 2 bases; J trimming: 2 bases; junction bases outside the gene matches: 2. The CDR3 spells CASSQATGTNEKLFF. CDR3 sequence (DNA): TGTGCCAGCAGCCAAGCGACAGGGACTAATGAAAAACTGTTTTTT.

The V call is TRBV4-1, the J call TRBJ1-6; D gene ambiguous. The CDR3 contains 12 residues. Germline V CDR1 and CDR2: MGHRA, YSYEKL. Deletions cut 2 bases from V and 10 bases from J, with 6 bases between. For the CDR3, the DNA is TGCGCCAGCAGCCAATCCGGCTCACCCCTCCACTTT. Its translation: CASSQSGSPLHF.

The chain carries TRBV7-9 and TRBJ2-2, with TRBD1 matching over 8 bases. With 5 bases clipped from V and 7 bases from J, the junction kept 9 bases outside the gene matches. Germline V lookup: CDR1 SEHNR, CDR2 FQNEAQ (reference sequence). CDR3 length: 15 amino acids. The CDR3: CASSLRTGLSGELFF. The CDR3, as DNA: TGTGCCAGCAGCCTGAGGACAGGGCTTAGCGGGGAGCTGTTTTTT.

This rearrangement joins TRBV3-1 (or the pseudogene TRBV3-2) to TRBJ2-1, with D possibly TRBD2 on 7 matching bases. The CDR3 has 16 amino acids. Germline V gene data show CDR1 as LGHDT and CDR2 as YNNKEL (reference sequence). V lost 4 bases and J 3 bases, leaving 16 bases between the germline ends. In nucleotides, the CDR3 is TGTGCCAGCAGCCCCCCCGGCGGGGGCCTCTACAATGAGCAGTTCTTC. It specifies CASSPPGGGLYNEQFF.

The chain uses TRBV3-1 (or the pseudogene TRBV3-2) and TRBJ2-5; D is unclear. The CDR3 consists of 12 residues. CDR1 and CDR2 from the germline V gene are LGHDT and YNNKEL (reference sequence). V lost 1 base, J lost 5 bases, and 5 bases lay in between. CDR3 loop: CASSQGLETQYF. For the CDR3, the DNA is TGTGCCAGCAGCCAAGGGTTGGAGACCCAGTACTTC.